Following are 4 T cell receptor beta chains from one sample sequenced in a study of monozygotic twins with inflammatory bowel disease. TCRdb reprocessed the 5' RACE reads, keeping one entry per CDR3 protein, no DNA. The listing contains a few hundred thousand distinct CDR3 sequences. The sequencing sample was made of blood. The receptor source for this set is a human donor with ulcerative colitis or Crohn's disease, or a healthy co-twin of an affected twin (not recorded which).

The rearrangement joins TRBV5-1 to TRBJ2-7; TCRdb's D call of TRBD1 is untestable without DNA. The length of the CDR3 is 15 residues. The V gene's germline CDR1 is SGHRS and CDR2 YFSETQ. The CDR3 protein is CASSLGGTGPYEQYF.

This CDR3 is CASSPGTRQETQYF. J is TRBJ2-5 and V is TRBV5-1; the D call of TRBD1 rests on TCRdb alone, since no DNA is present to check it. Germline assignment: CDR1 SGHRS and CDR2 YFSETQ. This CDR3 comprises 14 residues.

J is TRBJ1-5 and V is TRBV27. The germline V gene encodes CDR1 MNHEY and CDR2 SMNVEV (reference sequence). There are 14 residues in the CDR3. Here the CDR3 reads CASSLFSGGQPQHF.

The chain is built from TRBV3-1 and TRBJ2-7; TCRdb designates TRBD1, a call that cannot be tested without DNA. Germline V CDR1 and CDR2: LGHDT, YNNKEL (reference sequence). The CDR3 loop spans 15 amino acids. The CDR3 sequence: CASSPYGQFSYEQYF.